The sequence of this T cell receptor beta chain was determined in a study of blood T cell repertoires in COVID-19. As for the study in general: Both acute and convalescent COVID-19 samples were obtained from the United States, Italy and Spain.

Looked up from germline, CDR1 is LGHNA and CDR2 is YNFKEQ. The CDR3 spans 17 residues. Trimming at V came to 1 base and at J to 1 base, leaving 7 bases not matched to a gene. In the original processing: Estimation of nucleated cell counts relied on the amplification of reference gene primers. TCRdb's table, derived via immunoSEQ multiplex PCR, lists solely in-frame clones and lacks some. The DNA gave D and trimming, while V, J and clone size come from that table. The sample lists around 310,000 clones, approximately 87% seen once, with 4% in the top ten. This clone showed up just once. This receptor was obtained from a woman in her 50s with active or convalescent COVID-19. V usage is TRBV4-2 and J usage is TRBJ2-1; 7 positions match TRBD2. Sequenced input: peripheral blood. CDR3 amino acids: CASSQVSRERSYNEQFF. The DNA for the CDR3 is TGTGCCAGCAGCCAAGTCTCGCGGGAGAGATCCTACAATGAGCAGTTCTTC.